Presented here are 8 T cell receptor beta chains from one specimen sequenced in a study of T cells after yellow fever vaccination. MiXCR, run by TCRdb on the 5' RACE reads, gives a single entry per CDR3 protein. The sample shows over 300,000 distinct CDR3 sequences, 6.8% of them seen only once. Sequencing was performed on PBMCs, taken more than 40 days after the first yellow fever vaccination. The receptors were gathered from a man aged 18 to 30 who received the YFV17D yellow fever vaccine.

V usage is TRBV27 and J usage is TRBJ2-6, with TRBD1 as a possible D gene (6 bases). V was cut by 0 bases and J by 0 bases, with 12 bases left in between. CDR1 is MNHEY, CDR2 SMNVEV, per germline (reference sequence). The CDR3 sequence is 18 residues long. CDR3 sequence: CASSLSANRVSGANVLTF. CDR3 DNA sequence: TGTGCCAGCAGTTTATCGGCCAACAGGGTCTCTGGGGCCAACGTCCTGACTTTC.

Only a few counts were recorded for this clonotype. This chain connects TRBV19 to TRBJ1-2; D is possibly TRBD1 (5 bases). CDR1 is LNHDA and CDR2 is SQIVND in the germline V gene (reference sequence). Trimming pared 5 bases from V and 4 bases from J, leaving 8 bases between. CDR3 length equals 12 residues. The CDR3 nucleotides read TGTGCCAGTAGTTTACAGGCCTATGGCTACACCTTC. Translation: CASSLQAYGYTF.

This clonotype was counted only a few times. V and J are TRBV7-6 and TRBJ1-2, with D maybe TRBD1 (6 bases). The V end lost 4 bases, the J end lost 4 bases, and 28 bases lay between the germline ends. Germline-derived CDR1 and CDR2 are SGHVS and FNYEAQ. This CDR3 contains 19 residues. The DNA for the CDR3 is TGTGCCAGCAGCTCAGTGACGGCAGGGGTTCACAGCACCTCCTATGGCTACACCTTC. Translated, it gives CASSSVTAGVHSTSYGYTF.

V and J are TRBV7-2 and TRBJ1-2; maybe TRBD1 (6 bases). Germline values: CDR1 SGHTA, CDR2 FQGNSA. CDR3 length equals 13 residues. V was trimmed by 5 bases and J by 8 bases, leaving 15 bases between them. CDR3: CASSPHREGGYTF. In nucleotides, the CDR3 is TGTGCCAGCAGCCCACACAGGGAAGGAGGCTACACCTTC.

The gene calls are TRBV2 and TRBJ1-5; possible D gene TRBD1, 5 bases. V lost 3 bases and J lost 3, with 12 bases in between. Per the germline V gene, CDR1 is SNHLY and CDR2 is FYNNEI. CDR3 length: 15 amino acids. CDR3 bases: TGTGCCAGCAGTGAGACGGGACCCTTCAATCAGCCCCAGCATTTT. Translating gives CASSETGPFNQPQHF.

The gene calls are TRBV30 and TRBJ1-1; D unresolved. The CDR3 is made up of 16 amino acids. Germline V gene data show CDR1 as GTSNPN and CDR2 as SVGIG (reference sequence). With 0 bases removed from V and 4 bases from J, the gap between germline ends came to 18 bases. CDR3 sequence: CAWSVGVTPRSTEAFF. CDR3 in DNA: TGTGCCTGGAGTGTTGGCGTGACCCCTAGAAGCACTGAAGCTTTCTTT.

This clonotype was seen a few times. The rearrangement joins TRBV12-3 or TRBV12-4 to TRBJ2-5; the D call may be TRBD1 or TRBD2 (6 bases each). The V end was cut by 2 bases, the J end by 9 bases, with 16 bases between. CDR3 length equals 14 residues. DNA of the CDR3: TGTGCCAGCAGTTTATCAGGGGTTACGGGAGCCCAGTACTTC. This encodes CASSLSGVTGAQYF.

The rearrangement uses TRBV7-2 and TRBJ1-4; perhaps TRBD1 as D (5 bases). V was pared by 5 bases and J by 2 bases, with 18 bases between. The germline V gene encodes CDR1 SGHTA and CDR2 FQGNSA. The CDR3 loop spans 17 amino acids. For the CDR3, the DNA is TGTGCCAGCAGCCAACAGTTAGGGGCAGGGACTAATGAAAAACTGTTTTTT. Its protein is CASSQQLGAGTNEKLFF.